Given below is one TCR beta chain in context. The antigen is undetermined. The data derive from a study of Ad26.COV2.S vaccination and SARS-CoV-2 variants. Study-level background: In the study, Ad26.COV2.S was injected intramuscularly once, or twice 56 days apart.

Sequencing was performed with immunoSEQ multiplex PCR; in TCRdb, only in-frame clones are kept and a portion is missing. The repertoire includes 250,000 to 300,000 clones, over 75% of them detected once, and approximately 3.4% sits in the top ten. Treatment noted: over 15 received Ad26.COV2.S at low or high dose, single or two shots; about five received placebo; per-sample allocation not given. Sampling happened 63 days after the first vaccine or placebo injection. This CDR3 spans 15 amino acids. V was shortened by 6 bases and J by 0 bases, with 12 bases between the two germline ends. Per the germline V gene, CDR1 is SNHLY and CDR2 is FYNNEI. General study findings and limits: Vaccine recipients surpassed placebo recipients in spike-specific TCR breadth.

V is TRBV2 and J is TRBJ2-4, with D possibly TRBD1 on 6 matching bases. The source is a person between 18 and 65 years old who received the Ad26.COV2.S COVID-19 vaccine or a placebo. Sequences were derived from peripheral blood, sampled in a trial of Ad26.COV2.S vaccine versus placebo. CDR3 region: CASSQTGLAKNIQYF. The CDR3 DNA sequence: TGTGCCAGCAGCCAAACAGGGCTAGCCAAAAACATTCAGTACTTC.